This T cell receptor (beta chain) was observed in a study of blood T cell repertoires in COVID-19. Trimming took 0 bases from V and 9 from J, leaving 22 bases between them. This CDR3 has 17 amino acids. Looked up from germline, CDR1 is SGHRS and CDR2 is YFSETQ. Using immunoSEQ multiplex PCR, the repertoire was profiled, and TCRdb retains in-frame clones only, with some absent. The sample yields fewer than 250,000 clones, approximately 86% seen once. The sequenced sample consisted of peripheral blood. The sequence came from a young man with acute or convalescent COVID-19. This chain uses TRBV5-1 with TRBJ2-1; perhaps TRBD2 as D (6 bases). The CDR3 nucleotides are TGCGCCAGCAGCTTGGACCTGTCAGTCAGTCGGCGGGGTGAGCAGTTCTTC. This gives the protein CASSLDLSVSRRGEQFF.